The 27 T cell receptor beta chains in this list originate from one sample, sequenced in a study of blood T cell repertoires in COVID-19. Sequencing was performed with immunoSEQ multiplex PCR; in TCRdb, only in-frame clones are kept and a portion is missing. The sample has about 220,000 clones, around 75% seen once. What was sequenced was peripheral blood. The receptors come from a human donor in a cohort sampled during active COVID-19.

This clone was seen once. V usage is TRBV6-6 and J usage is TRBJ1-6; no clear D. This CDR3 has 15 residues. The V end lost 7 bases, the J end lost 1 base, and 11 bases lay between the germline ends. CDR1 and CDR2 (germline): MNHNY, SVGAGI (reference sequence). The CDR3 here is CASNTWESYNSPLHF. CDR3 DNA: TGTGCCAGCAACACTTGGGAGTCCTATAATTCACCCCTCCACTTT.

The CDR3 nucleotides read TGTGCCAGTAGTATAGATTCGGGGGGACGTGGGCCTATTAAAAATGAGCAGTTCTTC. It codes for CASSIDSGGRGPIKNEQFF. The chain has TRBV19 and TRBJ2-1; TRBD2 agrees at 7 bases. The J segment lost 7 bases and the V segment lost 0 bases, leaving 18 bases of the junction unmatched. Germline lookup yields CDR1 LNHDA and CDR2 SQIVND (reference sequence). The CDR3 totals 19 residues.

This clone showed up just once. The V and J genes are TRBV9 and TRBJ1-2, with a possible D match to TRBD1 (6 bases). The CDR3 runs to 15 residues. V lost 0 bases and J 1 base, leaving 10 bases between the germline ends. The germline CDR1 and CDR2 sequences are SGDLS and YYNGEE. CDR3 nucleotides: TGTGCCAGCAGCGTAGATTGGGGACATAACTATGGCTACACCTTC. Amino acids: CASSVDWGHNYGYTF.

V usage is TRBV10-3 and J usage is TRBJ1-5; a weak D match, TRBD1 (6 bases). V was pared by 4 bases and J by 7 bases, with 14 bases between. There are 14 residues in the CDR3. Germline V CDR1 and CDR2: ENHRY, SYGVKD. The CDR3 DNA reads TGTGCCATCAGTGGGCAGGGGCTAGGGCAGCCCCAGCATTTT. This translates into CAISGQGLGQPQHF.

The CDR3 DNA is TGTGCCAGCAGCCTTCCGGGACAGGGGGGAAAAAGCTCCTACGAGCAGTACTTC. Protein sequence: CASSLPGQGGKSSYEQYF. The chain is built from TRBV6-2 or TRBV6-3 and TRBJ2-7, with 11 positions matching TRBD1. The CDR3 is 18 residues long. The V gene end was trimmed by 6 bases and the J gene end by 0 bases; junction bases not matched to a gene: 13. Germline CDR1 MNHEY, CDR2 SVGEGT.

The table lists this clone with a count of one. At one of its ends the junction is not consistent with the germline gene, which may arise from a read error. This rearrangement joins TRBV4-2 to TRBJ2-7; TRBD2 agrees at 7 bases. Per the germline V gene, CDR1 is LGHNA and CDR2 is YNFKEQ. This CDR3 is 15 amino acids long. This chain's CDR3 is CTSSMIGEGLYEQYF. CDR3 nucleotides: TGTACCAGCAGTATGATCGGGGAGGGCCTGTACGAGCAGTACTTC.

The chain carries TRBV21-1 and TRBJ1-1; TRBD1, the table's D call, lacks a check against the DNA. TRBV21-1 is designated a pseudogene. The CDR3 loop spans 12 amino acids. The DNA for the CDR3 is TGTGCCAGCAGCTGGGCGTACACTGAAGCTTTCTTT. Translated, it gives CASSWAYTEAFF.

This chain joins TRBV6-6 and TRBJ1-4; tentative D call: TRBD1 (5 bases). V lost 0 bases and J lost 7, with 6 bases in between. This CDR3 is 13 amino acids long. CDR1 is MNHNY and CDR2 is SVGAGI in the germline V gene (reference sequence). CDR3: CASSYSGGEKLFF. CDR3 DNA: TGTGCCAGCAGTTACTCGGGGGGTGAAAAACTGTTTTTT.

The chain joins TRBV7-2 to TRBJ2-7, with 14 nucleotides matching TRBD2. With 4 bases clipped from V and 3 bases from J, the junction kept 11 bases outside the gene matches. CDR3 length equals 18 residues. Germline V gene data show CDR1 as SGHTA and CDR2 as FQGNSA. The CDR3 bases are TGTGCCAGCAGCTCTCCCGGGACTAGCGGGAGTTTCGGCTACGAGCAGTACTTC. Amino acid sequence: CASSSPGTSGSFGYEQYF.

V is TRBV5-6 and J is TRBJ2-3; a possible D gene is TRBD1 (6 bases). V lost 1 base to trimming and J lost 4 bases, with 10 bases between them. The germline CDR1 and CDR2 sequences are SGHDT and YYEEEE. This CDR3 comprises 14 residues. The CDR3 bases are TGTGCCAGCAGCTTGAGACAGGCGGCAGATACGCAGTATTTT. Encoded protein: CASSLRQAADTQYF.

J is TRBJ2-7 and V is TRBV18; TRBD1 aligns across 9 bases. This CDR3 comprises 16 residues. Germline CDR1 KGHSH, CDR2 LQKENI. Trimming removed 1 base from V and 3 bases from J; junction bases left unmatched: 7. CDR3 amino acids: CASSPLPLGQGYEQYF. The CDR3 nucleotides are TGTGCCAGCTCACCACTTCCATTGGGACAGGGCTACGAGCAGTACTTC.

The gene calls are TRBV4-2 and TRBJ2-6; D not resolved. Germline CDR1 reads LGHNA; CDR2 reads YNFKEQ. Trimming took off 4 bases at V and 3 bases at J, with 7 bases between the two ends. The CDR3 runs to 14 residues. As DNA, the CDR3 is TGTGCCAGCAGCCCCGGGTATGGGGCCAACGTCCTGACTTTC. Protein sequence: CASSPGYGANVLTF.

The rearrangement uses TRBV15 and TRBJ1-6, with TRBD1 identical over 9 bases. Germline V gene sequence: CDR1 LNHNV, CDR2 YYDKDF (reference sequence). This CDR3 has 14 amino acids. V lost 9 bases to trimming and J lost 6 bases; unmatched junction nucleotides: 6. The CDR3 sequence is CATTNRGPNSPLHF. CDR3 sequence (DNA): TGTGCCACTACCAACAGGGGGCCTAATTCACCCCTCCACTTT.

J is TRBJ2-7 and V is TRBV30, with TRBD1 matching over 7 bases. Germline V gene sequence: CDR1 GTSNPN, CDR2 SVGIG (reference sequence). After removal of 0 bases from V and 5 bases from J, the junction contained 7 bases not matched to a gene. The length of the CDR3 is 14 residues. The CDR3 sequence: CAWSVRTGWNEQYF. For the CDR3, the DNA is TGTGCCTGGAGTGTAAGGACAGGATGGAACGAGCAGTACTTC.

In its sample, this clone ranks as medium-sized (0.01 to 0.1%). The rearrangement uses TRBV27 and TRBJ2-1, with TRBD2 matching over 8 bases. The CDR3 loop spans 14 amino acids. With 0 bases clipped from V and 8 bases from J, the junction kept 3 bases outside the gene matches. Looked up from germline, CDR1 is MNHEY and CDR2 is SMNVEV (reference sequence). The chain's CDR3 is CASSLSSGNDEQFF. CDR3 DNA: TGTGCCAGCAGTTTATCTAGCGGGAACGATGAGCAGTTCTTC.

V gene TRBV7-9 combines with J gene TRBJ2-2; D gene unclear. Germline lookup yields CDR1 SEHNR and CDR2 FQNEAQ (reference sequence). The CDR3 consists of 14 residues. Trimming took 5 bases from V and 8 from J, leaving 15 bases between them. DNA of the CDR3: TGTGCCAGCAGCACTTGGGCCATTTTGGGGGAGCTGTTTTTT. Its protein product is CASSTWAILGELFF.

This clone was found once. The chain combines TRBV27 with TRBJ2-7; TRBD2 aligns across 8 bases. Germline CDR1 is MNHEY and CDR2 is SMNVEV (reference sequence). The CDR3 runs to 14 residues. V was clipped by 5 bases and J by 3 bases; unmatched bases: 6. The CDR3: CASSLTSGNYEQYF. The CDR3 bases are TGTGCCAGCAGTCTCACTAGCGGCAACTACGAGCAGTACTTC.

The chain uses TRBV5-1 and TRBJ2-4; 9 positions agree with TRBD1. With 10 bases clipped from V and 0 bases from J, the junction kept 14 bases outside the gene matches. Germline CDR1 is SGHRS and CDR2 is YFSETQ. The CDR3 spans 17 residues. CDR3 residues: CAGPGTGLSIAKNIQYF. The DNA of the CDR3 is TGCGCCGGCCCCGGGACAGGGCTCTCAATAGCCAAAAACATTCAGTACTTC.

The CDR3 DNA reads as TGTGCCAGCAGCTTAGTGGCAGGGGATAACTATGGCTACACCTTC. Translated: CASSLVAGDNYGYTF. The chain couples TRBV11-2 to TRBJ1-2; TRBD1 might be the D (6 bases). Germline V CDR1 and CDR2: SGHAT, FQNNGV. The V end lost 1 base, the J end lost 1 base, and 10 bases lay between the germline ends. CDR3 size: 15 residues.

The gene calls are TRBV6-6 and TRBJ2-2, with D tentatively TRBD2 (6 bases). Between the trimmed V and J ends, which lost 2 bases and 0 bases, there was a span of 10 bases. Germline values: CDR1 MNHNY, CDR2 SVGAGI (reference sequence). This CDR3 spans 16 amino acids. The CDR3 region has the DNA TGTGCCAGCAGTTACCCGAGGACTACGAACACCGGGGAGCTGTTTTTT. Translating it yields CASSYPRTTNTGELFF.

The chain uses TRBV29-1 and TRBJ2-7, with 8 bases fitting TRBD1. The CDR3 spans 13 residues. CDR1 and CDR2 (germline): SQVTM, ANQGSEA. The V segment lost 4 bases and the J segment 0 bases; nucleotides outside the gene matches: 2. DNA of the CDR3: TGCAGCGTTGGAGACAGGGGCTCCTACGAGCAGTACTTC. This translates into CSVGDRGSYEQYF.

This clone was counted only a few times. V is TRBV11-2 and J is TRBJ2-6; possibly TRBD2 for D (5 bases). Per germline, CDR1 SGHAT and CDR2 FQNNGV. CDR3 length: 15 amino acids. Trimming removed 3 bases from V and 1 base from J, with 7 bases in between. The CDR3 DNA is TGTGCCAGCAGCTTTGGAGGATCTGGGGCCAACGTCCTGACTTTC. It is translated as CASSFGGSGANVLTF.

The chain carries TRBV7-2 and TRBJ2-5; 10 bases are shared with TRBD2. CDR1 and CDR2 from the germline V gene are SGHTA and FQGNSA. V was clipped by 6 bases and J by 2 bases; unmatched bases: 12. The CDR3 covers 17 residues. CDR3 protein: CASSRRKREGKQETQYF. Written as DNA, the CDR3 is TGTGCCAGCAGTAGGCGGAAGCGGGAGGGAAAACAAGAGACCCAGTACTTC.

The V call is TRBV6-5, the J call TRBJ1-1; possible D gene TRBD1, 5 bases. CDR1 and CDR2 (germline): MNHEY, SVGAGI. Trimming took 7 bases from V and 1 from J, leaving 16 bases between them. The CDR3 is 15 amino acids. CDR3 nucleotides: TGTGCCAGCAATGGGGGGTCATTAGGGAACACTGAAGCTTTCTTT. The encoded protein is CASNGGSLGNTEAFF.

The genes are TRBV7-2 and TRBJ2-5; D unresolved. V gave up 5 bases and J gave up 5 bases, with 9 bases separating them. In germline, CDR1 is SGHTA, CDR2 FQGNSA. The CDR3 runs 12 residues. The CDR3 nucleotides read TGTGCCAGCAGCCCGTCCCGGGAGACCCAGTACTTC. Its translation: CASSPSRETQYF.

The chain is built from TRBV9 and TRBJ2-7; TRBD2 matches 9 bases. Germline V lookup: CDR1 SGDLS, CDR2 YYNGEE. This CDR3 has 15 amino acids. Unmatched junction bases numbered 12, after V lost 6 bases and J lost 5 bases. CDR3 protein: CASTKGGRAANEQYF. The CDR3 nucleotides are TGTGCCAGCACGAAGGGCGGGAGGGCCGCCAACGAGCAGTACTTC. Full variable domain (missing parts from reference TRBV9 and TRBJ2-7): DSGVTQTPKHLITATGQRVTLRCSPRSGDLSVYWYQQSLDQGLQFLIQYYNGEERAKGNILERFSAQQFPDLHSELNLSSLELGDSALYFCASTKGGRAANEQYFGPGTRLTVT.

The V and J genes are TRBV5-6 and TRBJ1-2; 7 positions match TRBD1. Trimming cost V 4 bases and J 10 bases; bases outside gene matches: 7. The CDR3 spans 12 residues. CDR1 and CDR2 from the germline V gene are SGHDT and YYEEEE. For the CDR3, the DNA is TGTGCCAGCAGCCCCCTGACAGGGTACTACACCTTC. This translates into CASSPLTGYYTF.